The entry below gives a single T cell receptor (beta chain) sequence along with its context. What it binds is not known. This record belongs to a study of T-cell memory formation after mild COVID-19. Findings and limits, study-wide: The study found balanced CD4/CD8 in clones contracting day 15 to 85 and a CD4+ lean in later expanders. Nothing confirmed that second-wave clones peaking on day 37 were specific for SARS-CoV-2.

TCRdb itself ran the 5' RACE reads through MiXCR, one entry per CDR3 protein. The repertoire has over 150,000 distinct CDR3 sequences, about a fifth of them found once; the top ten carry about 21%. Germline values: CDR1 LGHNA, CDR2 YNFKEQ. J was trimmed by 2 bases and V by 0 bases; bases with no gene match: 3. This CDR3 has 16 residues. This receptor was identified in an adult woman who had mild COVID-19 (a few samples of this study predate the infection). Cell type and time point are not known. Sequencing used PBMCs or a T cell subset sorted from them (not recorded which). The V call is TRBV4-2, the J call TRBJ2-7, with TRBD2 matching over 11 bases. Here the CDR3 DNA reads TGTGCCAGCAGCCAAGATGGGACTAGCGGACCCTACGAGCAGTACTTC. Its protein is CASSQDGTSGPYEQYF.